The T cell receptor (beta chain) described here comes from a study of shared clonotypes between healthy human individuals. Concerning this clone itself: Its antigen is currently unknown. Within the sample, other DNA sequences also encode this same CDR3.

The table came from immunoSEQ multiplex PCR; TCRdb's copy has only in-frame clones and leaves some out. The sample contains around 2,000,000 clones, just over 90% of which appear only once. Study observations and caveats: Although depth was large, rarefaction showed that sequencing of the sorted subsets was incomplete. Several donors held around 5% of naive CD4 clonotypes in common. Across subsets, estimated richness was generally greater for naive than for memory populations.

Terminally differentiated effector memory CD45RA+ cells were excluded from the naive CD8 cells, which were CD45RO-negative and positively selected for CCR7. None of the donors, who were healthy HIV-negative adults, had recently had acute infections or vaccinations. CDR1 MNHEY and CDR2 SVGAGI come from the germline V gene. The V and J ends lost 2 bases and 1 base respectively, with 8 bases between them. The CDR3 loop spans 14 amino acids. The source of this sequence is a man in his late teens or twenties in good health. Some clones in this sample may be carry-over from other donors' samples. Sequencing was carried out using naive CD8+ T cells from PBMCs. This chain links TRBV6-5 with TRBJ1-1; D remains ambiguous. CDR3 nucleotide sequence: TGTGCCAGCAGTTACGCGGGGAGGAACACTGAAGCTTTCTTT. Amino acids: CASSYAGRNTEAFF.